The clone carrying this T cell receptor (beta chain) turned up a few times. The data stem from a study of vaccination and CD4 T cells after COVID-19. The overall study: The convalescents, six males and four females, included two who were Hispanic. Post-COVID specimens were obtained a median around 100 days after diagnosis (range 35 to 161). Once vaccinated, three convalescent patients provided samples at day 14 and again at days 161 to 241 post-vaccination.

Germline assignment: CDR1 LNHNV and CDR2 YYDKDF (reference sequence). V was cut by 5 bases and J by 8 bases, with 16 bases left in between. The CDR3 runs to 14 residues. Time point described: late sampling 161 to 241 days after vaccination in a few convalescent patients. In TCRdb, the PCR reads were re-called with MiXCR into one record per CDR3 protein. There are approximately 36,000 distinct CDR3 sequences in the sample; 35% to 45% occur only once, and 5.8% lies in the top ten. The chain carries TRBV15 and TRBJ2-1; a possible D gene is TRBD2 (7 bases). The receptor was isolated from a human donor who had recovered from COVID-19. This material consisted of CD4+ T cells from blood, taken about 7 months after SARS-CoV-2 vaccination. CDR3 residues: CATSRGGARDEQFF. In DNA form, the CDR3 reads TGTGCCACCAGCCGTGGGGGGGCCAGGGATGAGCAGTTCTTC.